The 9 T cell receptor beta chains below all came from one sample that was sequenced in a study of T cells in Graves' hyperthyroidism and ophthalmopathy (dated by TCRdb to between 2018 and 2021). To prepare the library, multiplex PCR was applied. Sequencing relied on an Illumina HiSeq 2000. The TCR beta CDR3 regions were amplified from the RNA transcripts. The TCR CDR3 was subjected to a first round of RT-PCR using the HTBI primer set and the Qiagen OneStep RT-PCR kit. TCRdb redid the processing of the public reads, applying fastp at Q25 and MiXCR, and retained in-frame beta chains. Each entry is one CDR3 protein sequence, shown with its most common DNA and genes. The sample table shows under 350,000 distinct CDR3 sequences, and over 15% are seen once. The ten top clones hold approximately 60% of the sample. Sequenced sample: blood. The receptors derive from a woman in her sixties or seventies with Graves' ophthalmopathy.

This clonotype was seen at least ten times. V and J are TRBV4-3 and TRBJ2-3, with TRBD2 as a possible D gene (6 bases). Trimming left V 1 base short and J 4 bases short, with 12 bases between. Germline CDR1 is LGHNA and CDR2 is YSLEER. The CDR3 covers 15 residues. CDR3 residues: CASSQAPGLADTQYF. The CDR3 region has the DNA TGCGCCAGCAGCCAAGCCCCGGGACTCGCAGATACGCAGTATTTT.

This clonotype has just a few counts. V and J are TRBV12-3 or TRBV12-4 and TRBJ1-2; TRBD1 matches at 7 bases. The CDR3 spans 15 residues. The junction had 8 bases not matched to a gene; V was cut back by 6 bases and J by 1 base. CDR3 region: CASSPGPGGNYGYTF. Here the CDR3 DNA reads TGTGCCAGCAGCCCCGGACCAGGGGGTAACTATGGCTACACCTTC.

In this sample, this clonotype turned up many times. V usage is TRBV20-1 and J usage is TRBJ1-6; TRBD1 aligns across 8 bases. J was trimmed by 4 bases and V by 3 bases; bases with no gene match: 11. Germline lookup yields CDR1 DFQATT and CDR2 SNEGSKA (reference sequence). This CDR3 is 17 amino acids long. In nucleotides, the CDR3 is TGCAGTGCTAGTACGGGACAGGCTCAGGGGTATAATTCACCCCTCCACTTT. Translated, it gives CSASTGQAQGYNSPLHF.

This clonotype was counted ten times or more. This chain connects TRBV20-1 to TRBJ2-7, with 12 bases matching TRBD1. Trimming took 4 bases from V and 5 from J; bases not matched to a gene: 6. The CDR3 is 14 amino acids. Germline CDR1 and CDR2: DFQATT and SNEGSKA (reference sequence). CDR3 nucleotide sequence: TGCAGTGCTAATTCCGGGACAGGGGGCGACGAGCAGTACTTC. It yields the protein CSANSGTGGDEQYF.

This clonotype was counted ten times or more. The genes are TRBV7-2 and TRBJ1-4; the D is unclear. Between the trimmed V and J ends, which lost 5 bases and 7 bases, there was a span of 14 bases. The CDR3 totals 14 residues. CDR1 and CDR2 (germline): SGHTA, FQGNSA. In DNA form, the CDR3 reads TGTGCCAGCAGCCTCGATGGGGTGGGTGAAAAACTGTTTTTT. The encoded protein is CASSLDGVGEKLFF.

The chain's CDR3 is CASRTTIMIPRIYNEQFF. CDR3 in DNA: TGTGCCAGCAGGACCACCATAATGATACCGCGTATTTACAATGAGCAGTTCTTC. This chain uses TRBV7-9 with TRBJ2-1, with unresolved D. The V end lost 6 bases, the J end lost 4 bases, and 25 bases lay between the germline ends. CDR3 size: 18 residues. Germline CDR1 reads SEHNR; CDR2 reads FQNEAQ (reference sequence).

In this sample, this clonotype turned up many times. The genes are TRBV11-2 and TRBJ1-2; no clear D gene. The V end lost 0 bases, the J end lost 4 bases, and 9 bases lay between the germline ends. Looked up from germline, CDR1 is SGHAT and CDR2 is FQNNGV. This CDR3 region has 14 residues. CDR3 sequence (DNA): TGTGCCAGCAGCTTAGACTCCCCCCCCTATGGCTACACCTTC. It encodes CASSLDSPPYGYTF.

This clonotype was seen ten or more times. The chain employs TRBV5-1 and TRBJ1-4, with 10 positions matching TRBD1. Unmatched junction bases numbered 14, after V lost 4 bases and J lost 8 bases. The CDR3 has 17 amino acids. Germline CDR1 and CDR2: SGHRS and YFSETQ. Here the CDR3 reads CASSPAPPGTGEEKLFF. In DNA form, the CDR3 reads TGCGCCAGCAGCCCGGCCCCCCCCGGGACAGGGGAAGAAAAACTGTTTTTT.

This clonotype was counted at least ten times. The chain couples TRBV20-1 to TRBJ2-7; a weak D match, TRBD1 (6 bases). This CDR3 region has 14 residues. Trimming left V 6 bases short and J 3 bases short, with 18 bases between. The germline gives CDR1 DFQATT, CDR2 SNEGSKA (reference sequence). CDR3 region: CSALGTPGVYEQYF. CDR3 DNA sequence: TGCAGTGCCCTAGGCACTCCAGGGGTCTACGAGCAGTACTTC.